The rows below give T cell receptor beta chains drawn from one sample of a study of post-analysis software for immune sequencing data. TCRdb redid the calling of the PCR reads with MiXCR, one entry per CDR3 protein. The data contain hundreds of thousands of distinct CDR3 sequences, 30% of them singletons. Sequencing input: blood. These receptors all stem from a girl aged 5 to 17 with multiple sclerosis. CDR3s include the opening cysteine and the closing phenylalanine or tryptophan. A clone size is listed for some rows: how often the clone was seen (once, few, many), or a class if it is expanded.

v_gene: TRBV9; abundance: .; j_gene: TRBJ2-7; CDR3aa: CANNDFTVEAVYEQYF
v_gene: TRBV28; abundance: .; j_gene: TRBJ1-2; CDR3aa: CASSFPDRYVGYTF
v_gene: TRBV6-6; abundance: few; j_gene: TRBJ2-3; CDR3aa: CASSYSDRLTDTQYF
v_gene: TRBV29-1; abundance: few; j_gene: TRBJ2-7; CDR3aa: CSVAVGQGNEQYF
v_gene: TRBV15; abundance: .; j_gene: TRBJ2-7; CDR3aa: CATSRGQPTRNEQYF
v_gene: TRBV5-1; abundance: .; j_gene: TRBJ2-1; CDR3aa: CASSLAVGRDEQFF
v_gene: TRBV18; abundance: many; j_gene: TRBJ2-7; CDR3aa: CASSPRGHEQYF
v_gene: TRBV4-1; abundance: many; j_gene: TRBJ2-5; CDR3aa: CASSQGEGDQETQYF
v_gene: TRBV4-3; abundance: .; j_gene: .; CDR3aa: CANSQTRTGYEQYF
v_gene: TRBV11-2; abundance: .; j_gene: TRBJ2-1; CDR3aa: CASSLTPVGSANEQFF
v_gene: TRBV20-1; abundance: few; j_gene: TRBJ1-2; CDR3aa: CSARSGQGRIWEGYTF
v_gene: TRBV24-1; abundance: .; j_gene: TRBJ1-5; CDR3aa: CATSDSTGTEAQPQHF
v_gene: TRBV4-1; abundance: .; j_gene: TRBJ2-3; CDR3aa: CASSQDIVGLLADTQYF
v_gene: TRBV2; abundance: few; j_gene: TRBJ2-3; CDR3aa: CASSEAPGLDADTQYF
v_gene: TRBV7-2; abundance: few; j_gene: TRBJ1-4; CDR3aa: CASSFGGLSEKLFF
v_gene: TRBV6-2/TRBV6-3; abundance: .; j_gene: TRBJ2-7; CDR3aa: CASSHRQLATYEQYF